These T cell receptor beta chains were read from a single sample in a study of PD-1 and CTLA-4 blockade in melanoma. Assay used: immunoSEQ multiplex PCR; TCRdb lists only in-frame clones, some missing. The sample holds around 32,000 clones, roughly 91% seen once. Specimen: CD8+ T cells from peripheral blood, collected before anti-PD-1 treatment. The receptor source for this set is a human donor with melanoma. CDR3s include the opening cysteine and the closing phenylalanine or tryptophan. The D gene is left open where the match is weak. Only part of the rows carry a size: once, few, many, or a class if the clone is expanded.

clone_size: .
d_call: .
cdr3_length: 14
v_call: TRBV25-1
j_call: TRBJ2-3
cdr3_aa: CASSRTEDTDTQYF
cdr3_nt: TGTGCCAGCAGTAGGACAGAAGACACAGATACGCAGTATTTT

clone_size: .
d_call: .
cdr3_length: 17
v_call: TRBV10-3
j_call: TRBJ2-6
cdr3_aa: CAISSGTLNSGANVLTF
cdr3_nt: TGTGCCATCAGTTCCGGGACATTGAATTCTGGGGCCAACGTCCTGACTTTC

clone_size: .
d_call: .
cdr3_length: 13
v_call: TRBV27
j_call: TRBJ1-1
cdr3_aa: CASSSTGNTEAFF
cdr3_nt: TGTGCCAGCAGTTCGACGGGGAACACTGAAGCTTTCTTT

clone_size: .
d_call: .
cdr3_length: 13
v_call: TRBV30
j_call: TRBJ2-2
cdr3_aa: CAWSARLTGELFF
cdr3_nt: TGTGCCTGGAGTGCCCGGCTCACCGGGGAGCTGTTTTTT

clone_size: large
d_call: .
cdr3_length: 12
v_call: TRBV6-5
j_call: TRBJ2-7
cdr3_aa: CASSTSTYEQYF
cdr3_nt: TGTGCCAGCAGTACTAGCACCTACGAGCAGTACTTC

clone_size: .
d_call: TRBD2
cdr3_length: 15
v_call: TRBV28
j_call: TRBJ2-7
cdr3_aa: CASRGTSGNLYEQYF
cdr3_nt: TGTGCCAGCAGGGGGACTAGCGGGAATCTCTACGAGCAGTACTTC

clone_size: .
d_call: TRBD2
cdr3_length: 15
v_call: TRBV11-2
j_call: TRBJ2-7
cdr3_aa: CASSPRLAGDYEQYF
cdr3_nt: TGTGCCAGCAGCCCACGACTAGCGGGAGACTACGAGCAGTACTTC

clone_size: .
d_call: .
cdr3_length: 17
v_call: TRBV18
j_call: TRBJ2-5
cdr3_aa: CASSPESGPGYQETQYF
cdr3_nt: TGTGCCAGCTCACCAGAATCTGGCCCTGGGTACCAAGAGACCCAGTACTTC

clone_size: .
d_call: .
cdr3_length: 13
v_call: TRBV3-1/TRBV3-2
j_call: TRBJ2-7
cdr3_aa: CASSLGSTYEQYF
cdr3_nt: TGTGCCAGCAGCCTAGGGTCTACCTACGAGCAGTACTTC

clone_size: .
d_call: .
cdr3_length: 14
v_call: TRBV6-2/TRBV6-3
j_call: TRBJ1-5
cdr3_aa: CASSYGSEGQPQHF
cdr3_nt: TGTGCCAGCAGTTACGGGTCTGAGGGACAGCCCCAGCATTTT

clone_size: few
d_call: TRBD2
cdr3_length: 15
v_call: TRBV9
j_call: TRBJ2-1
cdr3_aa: CASSVGGGAGNEQFF
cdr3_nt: TGTGCCAGCAGCGTAGGTGGGGGAGCGGGGAATGAGCAGTTCTTC

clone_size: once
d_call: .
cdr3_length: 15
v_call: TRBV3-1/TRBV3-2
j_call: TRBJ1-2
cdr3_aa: CASSQGRTLLYGYTF
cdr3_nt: TGTGCCAGCAGCCAAGGACGGACACTCCTATATGGCTACACCTTC

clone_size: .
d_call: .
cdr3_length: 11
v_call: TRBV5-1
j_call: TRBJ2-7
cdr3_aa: CASSLGNEQYF
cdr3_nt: TGCGCCAGCAGCTTGGGGAACGAGCAGTACTTC

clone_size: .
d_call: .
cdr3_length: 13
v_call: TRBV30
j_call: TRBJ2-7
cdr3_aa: CAWSGPRAYEQYF
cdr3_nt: TGTGCCTGGAGCGGTCCTCGGGCCTACGAGCAGTACTTC

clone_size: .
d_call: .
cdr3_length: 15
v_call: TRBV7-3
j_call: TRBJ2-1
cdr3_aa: CASSPTGESYNEQFF
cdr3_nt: TGTGCCAGCAGCCCGACAGGTGAATCCTACAATGAGCAGTTCTTC

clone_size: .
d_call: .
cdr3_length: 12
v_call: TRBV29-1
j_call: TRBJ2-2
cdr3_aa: CSVESGFGELFF
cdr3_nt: TGCAGCGTTGAATCCGGGTTCGGGGAGCTGTTTTTT

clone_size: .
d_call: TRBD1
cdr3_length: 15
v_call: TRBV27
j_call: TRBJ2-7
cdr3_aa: CASSWGTGGFYEQYF
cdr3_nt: TGTGCCAGCAGTTGGGGGACAGGGGGCTTCTACGAGCAGTACTTC

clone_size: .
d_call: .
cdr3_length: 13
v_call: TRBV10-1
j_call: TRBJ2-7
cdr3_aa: CASSGTASYEQYF
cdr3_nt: TGCGCCAGCAGCGGGACCGCTTCCTACGAGCAGTACTTC

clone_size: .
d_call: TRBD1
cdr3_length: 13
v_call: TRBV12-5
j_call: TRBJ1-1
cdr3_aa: CASGDGQGAEAFF
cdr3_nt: TGTGCTAGTGGGGACGGACAGGGGGCTGAAGCTTTCTTT

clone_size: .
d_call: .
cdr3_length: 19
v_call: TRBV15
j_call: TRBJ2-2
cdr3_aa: CATSRDYTALPANTGELFF
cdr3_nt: TGTGCCACCAGCAGAGATTACACAGCGTTGCCGGCAAACACCGGGGAGCTGTTTTTT

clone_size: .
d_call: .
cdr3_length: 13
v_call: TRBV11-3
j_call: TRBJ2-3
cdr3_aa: CASSWEFTDTQYF
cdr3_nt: TGTGCCAGCAGTTGGGAGTTCACAGATACGCAGTATTTT

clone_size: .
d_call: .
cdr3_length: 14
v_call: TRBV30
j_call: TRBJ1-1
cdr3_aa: CAWSGRGQNTEAFF
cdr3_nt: TGTGCCTGGAGTGGACGAGGACAGAACACTGAAGCTTTCTTT

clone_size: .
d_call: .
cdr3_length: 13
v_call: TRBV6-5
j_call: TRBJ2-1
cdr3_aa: CASSSGLLGEQFF
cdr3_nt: TGTGCCAGCAGTTCGGGCCTCCTCGGTGAGCAGTTCTTC

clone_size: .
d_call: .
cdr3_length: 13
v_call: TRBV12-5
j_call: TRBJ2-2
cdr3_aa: CASASTVAPHLFF
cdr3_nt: TGTGCTAGTGCCTCGACAGTGGCCCCCCATCTGTTTTTT

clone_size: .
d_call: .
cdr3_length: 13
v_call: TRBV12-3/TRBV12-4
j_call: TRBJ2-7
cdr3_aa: CASSSSISYEQYF
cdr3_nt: TGTGCCAGCAGTTCGTCTATCTCCTACGAGCAGTACTTC

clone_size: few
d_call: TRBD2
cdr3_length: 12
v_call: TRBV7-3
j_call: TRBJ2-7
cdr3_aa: CARLAGVYEQYF
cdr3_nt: TGTGCCAGACTAGCGGGAGTCTACGAGCAGTACTTC

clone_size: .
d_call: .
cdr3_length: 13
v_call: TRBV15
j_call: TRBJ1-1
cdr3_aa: CATSTGRPEEAFF
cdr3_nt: TGTGCCACCAGCACCGGACGCCCAGAAGAAGCTTTCTTT